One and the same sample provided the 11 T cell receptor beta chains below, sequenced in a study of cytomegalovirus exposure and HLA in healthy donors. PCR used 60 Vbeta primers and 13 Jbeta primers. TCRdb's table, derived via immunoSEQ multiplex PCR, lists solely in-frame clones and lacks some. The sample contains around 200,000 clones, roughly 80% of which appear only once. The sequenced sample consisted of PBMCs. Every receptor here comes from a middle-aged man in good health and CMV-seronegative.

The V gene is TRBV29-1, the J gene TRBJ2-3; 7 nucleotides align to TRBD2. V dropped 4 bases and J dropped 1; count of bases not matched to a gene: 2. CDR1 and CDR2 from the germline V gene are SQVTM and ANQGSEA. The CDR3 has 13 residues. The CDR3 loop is CSVVRGGTDTQYF. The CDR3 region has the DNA TGCAGCGTTGTTCGGGGGGGCACAGATACGCAGTATTTT.

CDR3 DNA: TGTGCCAGCAGCCGTACTCGGGCAGATACGCAGTATTTT. Residues: CASSRTRADTQYF. J is TRBJ2-3 and V is TRBV14; D is unresolved. V was trimmed by 4 bases and J by 4 bases, leaving 9 bases between them. There are 13 residues in the CDR3. CDR1 SGHDN and CDR2 FVKESK come from the germline V gene.

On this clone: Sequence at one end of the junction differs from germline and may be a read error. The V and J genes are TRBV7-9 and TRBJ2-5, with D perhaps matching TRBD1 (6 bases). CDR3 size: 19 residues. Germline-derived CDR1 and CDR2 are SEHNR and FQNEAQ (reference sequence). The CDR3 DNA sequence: TGTTCCAGCAGCTTAGGCAGTGGGGGCCAATACCCGGAACAAGAGACCCAGTACTTC. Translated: CSSSLGSGGQYPEQETQYF.

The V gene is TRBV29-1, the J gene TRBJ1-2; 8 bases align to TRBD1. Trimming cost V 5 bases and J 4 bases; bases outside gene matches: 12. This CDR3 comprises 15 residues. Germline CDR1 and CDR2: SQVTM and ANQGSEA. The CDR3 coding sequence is TGCAGCGTTAGCCGTCCCAGGGGGCGCGCCTATGGCTACACCTTC. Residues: CSVSRPRGRAYGYTF.

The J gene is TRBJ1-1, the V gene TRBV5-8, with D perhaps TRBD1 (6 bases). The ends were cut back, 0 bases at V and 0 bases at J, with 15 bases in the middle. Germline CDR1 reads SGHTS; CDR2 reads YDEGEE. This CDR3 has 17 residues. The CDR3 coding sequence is TGTGCCAGCAGCTTGGGGGACAAAGGGGTGATGAACACTGAAGCTTTCTTT. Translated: CASSLGDKGVMNTEAFF.

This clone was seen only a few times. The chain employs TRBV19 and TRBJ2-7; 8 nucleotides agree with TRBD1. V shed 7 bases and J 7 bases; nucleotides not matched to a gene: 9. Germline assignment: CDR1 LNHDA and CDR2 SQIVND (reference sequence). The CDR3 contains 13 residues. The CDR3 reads CASKGTGHGEQYF. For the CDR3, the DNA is TGTGCCAGTAAGGGGACAGGCCACGGGGAGCAGTACTTC.

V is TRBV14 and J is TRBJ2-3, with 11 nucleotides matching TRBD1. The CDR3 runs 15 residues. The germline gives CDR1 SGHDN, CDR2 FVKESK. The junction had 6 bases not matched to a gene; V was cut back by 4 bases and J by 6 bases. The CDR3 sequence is CASSLRTGGADTQYF. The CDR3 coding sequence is TGTGCCAGCAGCCTTAGGACAGGGGGCGCGGATACGCAGTATTTT.

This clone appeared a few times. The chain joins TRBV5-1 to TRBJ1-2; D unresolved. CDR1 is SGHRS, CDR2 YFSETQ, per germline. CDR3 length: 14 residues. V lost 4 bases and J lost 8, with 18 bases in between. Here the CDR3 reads CASSNSRGSYGYTF. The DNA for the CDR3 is TGCGCCAGCAGCAACTCCAGAGGGTCCTACGGCTACACCTTC. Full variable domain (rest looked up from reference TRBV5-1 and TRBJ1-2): KAGVTQTPRYLIKTRGQQVTLSCSPISGHRSVSWYQQTPGQGLQFLFEYFSETQRNKGNFPGRFSGRQFSNSRSEMNVSTLELGDSALYLCASSNSRGSYGYTFGSGTRLTVV.

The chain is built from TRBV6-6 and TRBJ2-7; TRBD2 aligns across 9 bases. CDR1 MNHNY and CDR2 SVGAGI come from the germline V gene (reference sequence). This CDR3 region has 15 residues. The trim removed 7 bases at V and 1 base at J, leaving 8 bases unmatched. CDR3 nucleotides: TGTGCCAGCACCCTGCGGGGACTAGCTTCCTACGAGCAGTACTTC. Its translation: CASTLRGLASYEQYF.

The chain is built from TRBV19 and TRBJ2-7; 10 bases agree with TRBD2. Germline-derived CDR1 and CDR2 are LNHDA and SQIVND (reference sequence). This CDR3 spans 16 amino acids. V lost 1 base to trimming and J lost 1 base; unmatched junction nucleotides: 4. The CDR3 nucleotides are TGTGCCAGTAGTATAGGTGCTAGCGGGAGTTCCTACGAGCAGTACTTC. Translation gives CASSIGASGSSYEQYF.

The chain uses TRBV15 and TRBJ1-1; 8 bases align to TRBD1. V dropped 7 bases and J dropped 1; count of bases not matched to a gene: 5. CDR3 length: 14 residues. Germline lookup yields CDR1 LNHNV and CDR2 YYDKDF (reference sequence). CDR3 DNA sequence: TGTGCCACCACGCAGGGGGCGAGGAACACTGAAGCTTTCTTT. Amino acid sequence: CATTQGARNTEAFF.